This T cell receptor (beta chain) emerged from a study of regulatory T cells in long-lasting Graves disease. This clonotype has at least ten counts. iRepertoire HTBI primers and Arm-PCR of CDR3 regions built TCR beta libraries. TCRdb independently ran MiXCR on the multiplex PCR reads; one entry per CDR3 protein. The sample has approximately 460,000 distinct CDR3 sequences, 15% to 20% seen once. This CDR3 contains 16 residues. V lost 4 bases and J 1 base, leaving 17 bases between the germline ends. Germline CDR1 and CDR2: LGHDT and YNNKEL (reference sequence). This sample's time point: newly diagnosed GD, antithyroid drugs for less than 3 months. There was RNA extracted from PBMCs, and the TCR library was made from it. This sample also appeared in a second study, on T cells in Graves' hyperthyroidism and ophthalmopathy.

The clonotype was recovered from a woman in her 30s with Graves disease. Sequenced material: peripheral blood mononuclear cells (PBMCs), taken at new diagnosis, from a patient treated with antithyroid drugs. This chain links TRBV3-1 with TRBJ2-7; D gene uncertain. Here the CDR3 DNA reads TGTGCCAGCAGCCCTACAAGTTACGGCGAATCCTACGAGCAGTACTTC. It is translated as CASSPTSYGESYEQYF.